This T cell receptor (beta chain) originates from a study of blood T cell repertoires in COVID-19. Across the whole study: Sites in the United States, Italy and Spain provided acute and convalescent COVID-19 samples. PBMCs, B-cell-depleted T cells, or T cells were the source of the cDNA or gDNA that made up the material.

As originally analysed: The authors estimated nucleated cell counts from reference gene primer amplification. Profiled with immunoSEQ multiplex PCR; TCRdb holds only in-frame clones, not every one. V and J calls and clone size are those listed in that table; D and trimming were worked out from the DNA. The sample holds roughly 52,000 clones, roughly 85% seen once. V shed 7 bases and J 4 bases; nucleotides not matched to a gene: 10. The CDR3 spans 15 residues. Per the germline V gene, CDR1 is MDHEN and CDR2 is SYDVKM. The sample comprised peripheral blood. The source of this sequence is a human donor in a cohort sampled during active COVID-19. J is TRBJ2-5 and V is TRBV28, with 9 bases matching TRBD1. CDR3 DNA sequence: TGTGCCAGCACCGAGGGCGGACAGGGGTTAGAGACCCAGTACTTC. As protein: CASTEGGQGLETQYF.